This T cell receptor beta chain was recorded in a study of molecular identifiers for immune sequencing clone quantification. Only a few counts were recorded for this clonotype. Previously described methods and listed TCR primers were used for bulk TCR libraries. TCRdb analysed the PCR reads with MiXCR anew, one entry per CDR3 protein. Found here are over 85,000 distinct CDR3 sequences, less than 35% of them singletons; the top ten hold approximately 9.8%. J gave up 7 bases and V 5 bases, and 9 bases lay outside the gene matches. This CDR3 has 15 amino acids. Germline assignment: CDR1 SGDLS and CDR2 YYNGEE.

Sequencing input: naive CD8+ T cells from blood, with Jurkat cell RNA spiked in. The subset is: FACS-sorted CD8+CD4-CCR7+CD45RA+ naive T cells. The TCR comes from a human donor in good health. Some libraries in this study had Jurkat cell RNA spiked in. This rearrangement joins TRBV9 to TRBJ2-2; 9 bases line up with TRBD1. The CDR3 sequence is CASRDRQGEDGELFF. The CDR3, as DNA: TGTGCCAGCAGGGACCGACAGGGGGAGGACGGGGAGCTGTTTTTT.